This T cell receptor (beta chain) was captured by sequencing in a study of blood T cell repertoires in COVID-19. This clone was counted a single time. Germline V gene lookup returns CDR1 LNHNV and CDR2 YYDKDF (reference sequence). The CDR3 spans 18 residues. J lost 5 bases, V lost 2 bases, and 15 bases had no gene match. TCRdb's copy holds only in-frame clones and misses some; the assay was immunoSEQ multiplex PCR. The repertoire has about 330,000 clones, over 70% of them found once; the top ten carry over 4.5%. The V call is TRBV15, the J call TRBJ2-1, with 7 bases aligning to TRBD2. This receptor was taken from a man aged 25-40 years who had recovered from COVID-19. Sequencing was performed on PBMCs or T cells enriched from blood (not recorded which). The CDR3 spells CATSRSLTSLRSDNEQFF. The CDR3 nucleotides read TGTGCCACCAGCAGAAGTCTGACTAGCCTACGATCGGACAATGAGCAGTTCTTC.